These T cell receptor beta chains were read from a single sample in a study of shared clonotypes between healthy human individuals. Assay: immunoSEQ multiplex PCR; the TCRdb copy retains only in-frame clones and omits some. The repertoire has about 2.1 million clones, over 85% of them found once; the top ten carry around 1.7%. The specimen sequenced was naive CD8+ T cells from PBMCs. The receptor set was obtained from a young man in good health. Some clones in this sample may be carry-over from other donors' samples. CDR3s include the opening cysteine and the closing phenylalanine or tryptophan. A D gene is named only where the DNA matches it firmly. Size values are once, few and many counts, or a class for expanded clones, and some rows have none.

size	J	V	D	CDR3	DNA
-	TRBJ2-7	TRBV27	-	CASSLSGASSFSYEQYF	TGTGCCAGCAGTTTATCCGGTGCTAGCTCCTTCTCCTACGAGCAGTACTTC
-	TRBJ2-7	TRBV2	TRBD2	CASSDGRRELKYEQYF	TGTGCCAGCAGTGATGGGAGGCGGGAGCTCAAGTACGAGCAGTACTTC
-	TRBJ2-1	TRBV28	TRBD2	CASSLVAGAYNEQFF	TGTGCCAGCAGTTTAGTAGCGGGTGCCTACAATGAGCAGTTCTTC
-	TRBJ2-7	TRBV19	-	CASFTRKPYPAGKVYEQYF	TGTGCCAGTTTTACCCGTAAGCCCTATCCCGCAGGGAAGGTCTACGAGCAGTACTTC
-	TRBJ2-7	TRBV27	TRBD2	CASSPRASGRYEQYF	TGTGCCAGCAGTCCCCGGGCTAGCGGGAGATACGAGCAGTACTTC
-	TRBJ2-7	TRBV29-1	TRBD1	CSVRDRYNSYEQYF	TGCAGCGTGCGGGACAGGTATAACTCCTACGAGCAGTACTTC
-	TRBJ2-7	TRBV10-3	TRBD1	CAISVFQGAASYEQYF	TGTGCCATCAGTGTATTCCAGGGGGCAGCCTCCTACGAGCAGTACTTC
-	TRBJ2-1	TRBV6-1	TRBD2	CASRTGTSVIYEQFF	TGTGCCAGCAGGACCGGGACTAGTGTTATCTATGAGCAGTTCTTC
once	TRBJ1-1	TRBV28	-	CASTVQENTEAFF	TGTGCCAGCACCGTACAGGAGAACACTGAAGCTTTCTTT
-	TRBJ1-2	TRBV9	-	CASSVSLIGRVGGYTF	TGTGCCAGCAGCGTAAGTCTTATTGGGCGGGTCGGCGGCTACACCTTC
-	TRBJ2-7	TRBV4-3	-	CASSQGRGQNYEQYF	TGCGCCAGCAGCCAAGGTCGGGGCCAGAATTACGAGCAGTACTTC
few	TRBJ2-5	TRBV13	TRBD2	CASSLRLATHPEGETQYF	TGTGCCAGCAGCCTCCGACTAGCAACCCATCCTGAAGGAGAGACCCAGTACTTC
-	TRBJ1-1	TRBV27	-	CASSYGENTEAFF	TGTGCCAGCAGCTACGGCGAGAACACTGAAGCTTTCTTT
-	TRBJ2-3	TRBV27	TRBD2	CASRILTSGSRADTQYF	TGTGCCAGCAGGATACTGACTAGCGGGAGTAGGGCAGATACGCAGTATTTT
once	TRBJ1-2	TRBV28	-	CASSLSWDINGYTF	TGTGCCAGCAGTTTATCATGGGACATCAATGGCTACACCTTC
-	TRBJ2-1	TRBV5-8	-	CASSLGKEQFF	TGTGCCAGCAGCTTAGGGAAAGAGCAGTTCTTC
-	TRBJ1-2	TRBV19	TRBD1	CASSIGTGAGYTF	TGTGCCAGTAGTATTGGGACAGGGGCAGGCTACACCTTC
-	TRBJ2-1	TRBV27	-	CASSLSPPAYNEQFF	TGTGCCAGCAGTTTATCCCCCCCGGCCTACAATGAGCAGTTCTTC
few	TRBJ1-1	TRBV5-4	TRBD1	CASSIGQGGTEAFF	TGTGCCAGCAGCATTGGACAGGGTGGCACTGAAGCTTTCTTT
-	TRBJ2-5	TRBV9	TRBD2	CASSPTEREGLLRGETQYF	TGTGCCAGCAGCCCGACAGAGCGGGAGGGCCTTTTGCGGGGAGAGACCCAGTACTTC
once	TRBJ2-7	TRBV2	TRBD1	CASTPGQGREQYF	TGTGCCAGCACCCCCGGACAGGGGCGCGAGCAGTACTTC
once	TRBJ2-7	TRBV4-3	TRBD1	CASSQGDRGYEQYF	TGCGCCAGCAGCCAAGGGGACAGGGGGTACGAGCAGTACTTC
-	TRBJ2-3	TRBV2	-	CASRELVRADTQYF	TGTGCCAGCAGGGAACTCGTCAGAGCAGATACGCAGTATTTT
-	TRBJ2-1	TRBV11-3	TRBD2	CASSFFSGSYNEQFF	TGTGCCAGCAGCTTCTTTAGCGGGAGCTACAATGAGCAGTTCTTC
-	TRBJ1-2	TRBV14	-	CASSQVHRPVDGYTF	TGTGCCAGCAGCCAAGTTCACAGGCCCGTCGATGGCTACACCTTC
-	TRBJ2-7	TRBV19	-	CASSLFRGISSYEQYF	TGTGCCAGTAGTTTGTTTCGGGGGATCAGCTCCTACGAGCAGTACTTC
-	TRBJ2-1	TRBV9	-	CASSPRNSGVGEQFF	TGTGCCAGCAGCCCCAGGAATAGTGGGGTGGGTGAGCAGTTCTTC
-	TRBJ2-7	TRBV7-8	-	CASSQGHTYEQYF	TGTGCCAGCAGCCAGGGACATACCTACGAGCAGTACTTC
-	TRBJ2-2	TRBV11-1	TRBD2	CASSLVRDPGLADTGELFF	TGTGCCAGCAGCTTAGTTCGAGATCCCGGACTAGCGGACACCGGGGAGCTGTTTTTT
-	TRBJ2-1	TRBV27	TRBD1	CASTPSTGDTYNEQFF	TGTGCCAGCACCCCATCCACAGGGGATACCTACAATGAGCAGTTCTTC
-	TRBJ2-7	TRBV27	-	CASSLSGSFSYEQYF	TGTGCCAGCAGTTTATCAGGGAGTTTCTCCTACGAGCAGTACTTC
few	TRBJ1-6	TRBV6-1	-	CASSESGFGSPLHF	TGTGCCAGCAGTGAGTCGGGTTTCGGCTCACCCCTCCACTTT
-	TRBJ1-1	TRBV4-1	-	CASSQVGTGNTEAFF	TGCGCCAGCAGCCAAGTCGGGACGGGGAACACTGAAGCTTTCTTT
-	TRBJ2-1	TRBV27	TRBD2	CASSDLGVAGYNEQFF	TGTGCCAGCAGTGACTTAGGGGTAGCGGGATACAATGAGCAGTTCTTC
-	TRBJ1-1	TRBV28	-	CASSLRGTEAFF	TGTGCCAGCAGTCTGCGGGGGACTGAAGCTTTCTTT
-	TRBJ2-7	TRBV28	TRBD1	CASSLPGTGAYASYEQYF	TGTGCCAGCAGTTTACCAGGGACAGGGGCATACGCCTCCTACGAGCAGTACTTC
-	TRBJ2-5	TRBV6-4	-	CASNGLVIQYF	TGTGCCAGCAACGGGTTAGTAATCCAGTACTTC